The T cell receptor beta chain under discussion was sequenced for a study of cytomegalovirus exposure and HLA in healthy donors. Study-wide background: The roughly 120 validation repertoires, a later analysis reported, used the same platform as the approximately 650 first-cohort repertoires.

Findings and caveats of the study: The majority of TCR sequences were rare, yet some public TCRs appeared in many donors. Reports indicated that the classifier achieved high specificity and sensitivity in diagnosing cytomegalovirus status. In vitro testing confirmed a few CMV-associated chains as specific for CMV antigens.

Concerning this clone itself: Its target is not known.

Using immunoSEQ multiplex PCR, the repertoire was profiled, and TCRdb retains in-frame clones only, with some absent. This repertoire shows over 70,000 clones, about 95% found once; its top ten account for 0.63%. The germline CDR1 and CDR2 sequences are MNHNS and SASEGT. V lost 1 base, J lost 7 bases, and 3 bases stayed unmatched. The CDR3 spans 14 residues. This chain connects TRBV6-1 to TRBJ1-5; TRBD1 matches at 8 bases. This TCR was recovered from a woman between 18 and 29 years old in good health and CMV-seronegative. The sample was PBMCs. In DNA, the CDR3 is TGTGCCAGCAGTGAAGACAGGGGGGTACAGCCCCAGCATTTT. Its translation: CASSEDRGVQPQHF.